The source of this T cell receptor beta chain is a study of blood T cell repertoires in COVID-19. Study overall: Sites in the United States, Italy and Spain provided acute and convalescent COVID-19 samples. The cDNA or gDNA used as material had been derived from T cells, B-cell-depleted T cells, or PBMCs.

Germline V lookup: CDR1 MNHEY, CDR2 SVGEGT. Trimming stripped 5 bases from V and 8 bases from J, with 13 bases between. This CDR3 comprises 13 residues. As handled by the study authors: Amplifying reference gene primers gave estimates of nucleated cell counts. Profiling relied on immunoSEQ multiplex PCR, and the TCRdb table lists in-frame clones only, not all of them. Clone size and the V and J calls come from that table; the DNA yielded D and trimming. The top ten clones hold under 3% of a sample with approximately 210,000 clones, about 83% of them seen once. The receptor comes from a middle-aged woman with active or convalescent COVID-19. Source material: peripheral blood. The rearrangement uses TRBV6-2 or TRBV6-3 and TRBJ2-4, with a weak D call TRBD1 (6 bases). CDR3 amino acids: CASSRDIGDIQYF. Here the CDR3 DNA reads TGTGCCAGCAGTAGGGACATTGGGGACATTCAGTACTTC.